Listed below are T cell receptor beta chains from one sample, sequenced in a study of control samples from healthy donors and cancer patients. Only in-frame clones appear in the TCRdb table, and some are missing; sequencing was by immunoSEQ multiplex PCR. This table holds about 80,000 clones, 85% to 90% found once. The sample was blood. These receptors were collected from a man in his fifties in good health. The CDR3 runs from the conserved cysteine through the conserved F or W. D genes are given only for firm matches. Only some rows state a clone size, as once, few, many or a class for expanded clones.

clone size	J gene	V gene	D gene	CDR3 DNA	CDR3 protein
few	TRBJ1-6	TRBV30	-	TGTGCCTGGAGTACCGGACAGCCTAATTCACCCCTCCACTTT	CAWSTGQPNSPLHF
-	TRBJ2-1	TRBV6-5	-	TGTGCCAGCAGTTACGAGGTAGCAGCATACAATGAGCAGTTCTTC	CASSYEVAAYNEQFF
-	TRBJ1-5	TRBV19	-	TGTGCCAGTAAACATAGCAATCAGCCCCAGCATTTT	CASKHSNQPQHF
-	TRBJ1-5	TRBV20-1	-	TGCAGTGCTAGTGCAGCTATAAGTAGCAATCAGCCCCAGCATTTT	CSASAAISSNQPQHF
once	TRBJ2-6	TRBV5-1	TRBD2	TGCGCCAGCAGCTGGGGGGGCTCTGGGGCCAACGTCCTGACTTTC	CASSWGGSGANVLTF
few	TRBJ1-3	TRBV20-1	-	TGCAGTGCTAGTCGCAGGGACTCTGGAAACACCATATATTTT	CSASRRDSGNTIYF
-	TRBJ1-5	TRBV6-1	-	TGTGCCAGCAGTGAACGGGGAGGGATTCAGCCCCAGCATTTT	CASSERGGIQPQHF
-	TRBJ2-7	TRBV2	-	TGTGCCAGCAGTGATTCAGGACGGATCTACGAGCAGTACTTC	CASSDSGRIYEQYF
-	TRBJ1-5	TRBV7-9	-	TGTGCCAGCAACTCCCGGGACACCACTAGGTTCGGGCCCCAGCATTTT	CASNSRDTTRFGPQHF
-	TRBJ1-2	TRBV6-5	-	TGTGCCAGCACCGCCCCGGGACATGGGGGCTACACCTTC	CASTAPGHGGYTF
-	TRBJ2-1	TRBV27	-	TGTGCCAGCAGTTTAAGGGGTCAGGATGAGTTCTTC	CASSLRGQDEFF
-	TRBJ1-2	TRBV5-1	-	TGCGCCAGCAGCCCGGACGGCACTAACTATGGCTACACCTTC	CASSPDGTNYGYTF
-	TRBJ1-2	TRBV29-1	-	TGCAGCGTTGAAGGTTCCTCCAGGGATAACTATGGCTACACCTTC	CSVEGSSRDNYGYTF
-	TRBJ1-1	TRBV11-2	-	TGTGCCAGCAGCTTCGGGGCCCCGGCTGAAGCTTTCTTT	CASSFGAPAEAFF
-	TRBJ1-2	TRBV6-5	TRBD1	TGTGCCAGCAGTTCCCTCGGGACAGGACCCCATGGCTACACCTTC	CASSSLGTGPHGYTF
-	TRBJ2-3	TRBV5-5	TRBD2	TGTGCCAGCAGCCCCGGACTAGCGGGGGGGGGACTTGCTAGCACAGATACGCAGTATTTT	CASSPGLAGGGLASTDTQYF
-	TRBJ2-4	TRBV5-4	-	TGTGCCAGCAGCGCCACTAGGGATGGCATTCAGTACTTC	CASSATRDGIQYF
few	TRBJ1-4	TRBV6-5	TRBD1	TGTGCCAGCAGGTCAGGGACAGGGTCTGAAAAACTGTTTTTT	CASRSGTGSEKLFF
-	TRBJ1-2	TRBV7-9	-	TGTGCCAGCAGCTCTCAAGGTTTGAGAGGCTATGGCTACACCTTC	CASSSQGLRGYGYTF
-	TRBJ2-3	TRBV6-1	TRBD2	TGTGCCAGCAGTGGTTCCCCCGGACTAGCGGGGGCAGATACGCAGTATTTT	CASSGSPGLAGADTQYF
-	TRBJ1-2	TRBV10-3	-	TGTGCCATCAGTGAGTCTGGAGACAGATATGGCTACACCTTC	CAISESGDRYGYTF
-	TRBJ1-1	TRBV7-3	-	TGTGCCAGCAGCATGACAGGGAACACTGAAGCTTTCTTT	CASSMTGNTEAFF
-	TRBJ2-7	TRBV27	TRBD1	TGTGCCAGCAGTTCGGACAGGGGTACGAGAGAGCAGTACTTC	CASSSDRGTREQYF
-	TRBJ1-2	TRBV6-1	TRBD1	TGTGCCAGCAGTGAAGGAGACAGGGCTGGCTACACCTTC	CASSEGDRAGYTF